This TCR beta chain was documented in a study of blood T cell repertoires in COVID-19. Turning to the study itself: Sites across the United States, Italy and Spain contributed samples from acute and convalescent COVID-19. Nucleic acid was either cDNA or gDNA, and it came from T cells, B-cell-depleted T cells, or PBMCs.

Assignment of participants to cohorts was predicated upon participant-reported clinical history. Cohort 3 donors counted as recovered after two negative PCRs, clearance, or resolved symptoms. Trimming pared 1 base from V and 3 bases from J, leaving 10 bases between. This CDR3 region has 14 residues. The germline CDR1 and CDR2 sequences are SGHNT and YENEEA. Produced via immunoSEQ multiplex PCR; TCRdb's table is partial and in-frame only. The table lists approximately 320,000 clones, over 80% of them singletons. The TCR comes from a woman between 18 and 30 years old who had recovered from COVID-19. What was sequenced was PBMCs or T cells enriched from blood (not recorded which). The genes are TRBV11-3 and TRBJ2-7; D gene ambiguous. In DNA, the CDR3 is TGTGCCAGCAGCTTAGGAGGCGGCGGCTACGAGCAGTACTTC. This encodes CASSLGGGGYEQYF.